This T cell receptor beta chain comes out of a study of blood T cell repertoires in COVID-19. Looked up from germline, CDR1 is MDHEN and CDR2 is SYDVKM. The CDR3 is 17 residues long. TCRdb keeps only in-frame clones here, not all; method: immunoSEQ multiplex PCR. The table records 45,000 to 65,000 clones, 70% to 90% of them present only once. The TCR was taken from an elderly man with active COVID-19. This sequence joins TRBV28 and TRBJ2-2; the match to TRBD2 covers 15 bases. Sequencing was performed on peripheral blood. The CDR3 sequence is CPRGGLAGGPGTGELFF. Written as DNA, the CDR3 is TGTCCCCGCGGTGGACTAGCGGGAGGGCCGGGCACCGGGGAGCTGTTTTTT.